These 2 T cell receptor beta chains came from one sample sequenced in a study of human T cells and chemical hapten exposure. TCRdb called the RACE reads again in MiXCR, with one record for every CDR3 protein. Here the sample spans about 110,000 distinct CDR3 sequences, approximately 11% being singletons. Time point in this sample: patch test 1, 2 weeks after DPC sensitization. The sample's treatment: therapeutic diphenylcyclopropenone sensitization with weekly scalp DPC. Sequenced material: whole blood, taken in connection with sensitization to the hapten diphenylcyclopropenone (DPC). These receptors were taken from a woman in her forties with alopecia areata. Some clones in this sample may be carry-over from other donors' samples.

In this sample, this clonotype turned up many times. The J gene is TRBJ1-5, the V gene TRBV7-2; D unclear. Deletions cut 8 bases from V and 7 bases from J, with 15 bases between. Germline V gene data show CDR1 as SGHTA and CDR2 as FQGNSA. The CDR3 covers 13 residues. The CDR3 protein is CASGARVSQPQHF. The DNA of the CDR3 is TGTGCCAGCGGCGCCCGAGTTTCGCAGCCCCAGCATTTT. Using reference TRBV7-2 and TRBJ1-5 for the parts outside the CDR3, the full variable domain is GAGVSQSPSNKVTEKGKDVELRCDPISGHTALYWYRQSLGQGLEFLIYFQGNSAPDKSGLPSDRFSAERTGGSVSTLTIQRTQQEDSAVYLCASGARVSQPQHFGDGTRLSIL.

V usage is TRBV7-4 and J usage is TRBJ2-7; D uncertain. V was pared by 3 bases and J by 5 bases, with 11 bases between. This CDR3 region has 13 residues. Germline values: CDR1 SGHVT, CDR2 SQSDAQ. As DNA, the CDR3 is TGTGCCAGCAGCTTTCGGGTAGGCGACGAGCAGTACTTC. This gives the protein CASSFRVGDEQYF.